This record covers a single TCR beta chain. Which antigen it targets is not known. One base away there is no much larger clone; base qualities are not given. This sample is drawn from a study of cytomegalovirus exposure and HLA in healthy donors (dated by TCRdb to about 2017). In terms of the full investigation: An earlier analysis of 550 to 700 of the donors reported 250 to 350 Gb of sequence data and more than 90 million unique TCR beta sequences from 150 million to 200 million T cells. A later genetic analysis used genome-wide SNP genotypes for about 60% of the 666 donors, treating that subset as a discovery cohort. On average, around 240,000 unique TCR beta nucleotide sequences were sequenced per donor among a few hundred genotyped donors of the cohort, with 15% to 20% of those sequences being non-productive. An early release covering around 630 HLA-typed donors comprised about 290 gigabases of sequencing data and tens of millions of unique TCR sequences. The study aimed to test whether signatures of past pathogen exposure could be identified by cataloging public T cell receptors. Every discovery cohort repertoire had been produced on one sequencing platform. Donor age, sex, ethnicity and CMV serostatus were compiled together with the repertoire data. Along with the approximately 600-subject first cohort, a separate validation cohort of roughly 110 different subjects was used. To decide whether each TCR beta V gene segment behaved as functional or pseudogenic, an earlier analysis of some 570 of the donors relied on high-throughput TCR beta sequencing. Among the roughly 400 genotyped donors, under 90% belonged to the genetic ancestry cluster associated with self-reported Caucasian donors. To predict cytomegalovirus infection status, the study combined high-throughput TCR immunosequencing, statistical association of individual TCRs with disease status, and machine learning. Typing coverage differed by locus: A, B, C, DRB1 and DQB1 were typed in roughly 620-630 donors, DQA1 in 500 to 550, DPA1 in some 610, and DPB1 in 472. Four or five DR-DQ haplotypes were treated as single units for association and clustering because of strong linkage in the cohort. In the later analysis, no new phenotypic data were used to find candidate immune exposures; instead, reliance was placed on TCR beta sequences and their occurrence across donors. HLA typing covered class I and class II loci at four-digit resolution. The T cell repertoires of 700 or so subjects were profiled by immunosequencing and related to cytomegalovirus serostatus. A later analysis re-analyzed previously published TCR beta repertoires from hundreds of donors and added high-resolution HLA genotyping to study TCR occurrence patterns. General study outcomes and caveats: This cohort had only TCR beta chains sequenced, and the lack of alpha or paired-chain data limited which features could be detected. In an earlier analysis of some 500 of the donors, most TCR beta V segments were observed in productive rearrangements about 87% or about 30% of the time, broadly matching IMGT annotations. Specific HLA alleles were associated with over 15,000 TCR beta sequences at a false discovery rate of 0.05 in a later analysis. HLA typing was unavailable for some donors at each locus, so association tests used only the typed subset. A later analysis reported that several top co-occurrence clusters appeared linked to parvovirus B19, influenza, CMV and Epstein-Barr virus. Sequencing depth was assumed to be roughly uniform across donors in the presence/absence analyses, though that assumption may not hold. A further reported finding was that TCR beta sequences accurately predicted the HLA-A and HLA-B alleles for most subjects in the first cohort. A later genetic analysis associated a missense DCLRE1C variant with V-gene and J-gene trimming of TCR beta chains, and an independent cohort replicated the association. A later genetic analysis reported fewer N-insertions in productive TCRs among donors in an Asian-associated ancestry cluster than the roughly 700-donor mean. CMV serostatus was the only immune exposure information available for the cohort. Some IMGT-functional V segments, including TRBV6-2 and TRBV6-3, could not be told apart with the 87-base-pair reads, so those segments were excluded. Most CMV-associated TCR beta chains appeared to be HLA-restricted in a later analysis, and the HLA associations seemed to be driven largely by CMV exposure. Correlated functional status among segregating V segments might reflect linkage disequilibrium, but an unknown experimental factor could not be ruled out. In a later analysis, HLA-associated TCR beta chains were found to be more clonally expanded and to have lower generation probabilities than equally common non-associated chains. It was suggested by the authors that the approach could potentially be generalized to other disease states and immunological phenotypes. Strong co-occurrence of HLA alleles, especially DR and DQ, made assigning TCR associations to individual alleles difficult. Most TCR sequences were seen in very few donors, while some public TCRs were found in many individuals. A later analysis found that TCR association rates varied across HLA loci, with DRB1 alleles showing the most associated TCRs and HLA-C alleles the fewest. In vitro tests confirmed that a few of the cytomegalovirus-associated TCR beta chains recognize cytomegalovirus antigens. A cluster of highly shared sequence variants was judged likely to be a technical artifact of the sequencing pipeline. In the study, some 160 TCR beta chains were listed as associated with cytomegalovirus. Because counts were too low, roughly 18 rarely observed V segments, including chromosome 9 orphons, were left out of the earlier analysis of 500 to 650 of the donors. The classifier was reported to diagnose cytomegalovirus status with high specificity and sensitivity in both the original cohort and the validation cohort.

From a lookup of the germline V gene (reference sequence), CDR1 and CDR2 are MNHEY and SMNVEV. V lost 2 bases and J lost 6 bases, and the count of bases not matched to a germline gene is 4. The CDR3 sequence holds 14 residues, the cysteine and phenylalanine included. Kept here is only the CDR3 DNA, which spans 42 bases and is read in frame from base 1. Receptors were amplified or captured by the immunoSEQ multiplex PCR assay. The multiplex PCR relied on a mix of 60 forward primers for TCR Vbeta segments and 13 reverse primers for TCR Jbeta segments. Amplification of the CDR3 region of rearranged TCR beta genes was performed with a multiplex PCR assay on genomic DNA. The Illumina HiSeq System was used to sequence the amplified TCR beta libraries as 87-base-pair reads. In the authors' own workflow: Across the 670 or so repertoires, a later analysis counted tens of millions of unique TCR beta chains, about 10 million of which were shared by at least two donors. Raw reads were error-corrected and collapsed into unique sequences by a nearest-neighbor algorithm in which closely related sequences were merged to remove PCR and sequencing errors. Alignment of CDR3 sequences to IMGT reference sequences was used to assign V, D and J gene segments. Each retained sequence needed at least a six-nucleotide match to both a V gene segment and a J gene segment. Rearrangements were classified as productive when the CDR3 lacked stop codons and remained in frame with V and J, and all other rearrangements were classified as non-productive. Following IMGT convention, CDR3 was defined as the stretch from the second conserved V-encoded cysteine to the conserved J-encoded phenylalanine. In an earlier analysis of more than 550 of the donors, sequences lacking an unambiguous match to a single V gene segment were excluded. An earlier analysis of 587 of the donors classified V segments as functional when productive rearrangements were above 56.7% and as segregating when the standard deviation between donors was above 5%. A statistical classification framework was developed to diagnose cytomegalovirus status using the catalog of TCR beta chain sequences. In a later analysis, TCR nucleotide sequences were compared against IMGT/GENE-DB human TR gene sequences so that V and J genes could be assigned. In a later analysis, CDR3 sequences and most-parsimonious VDJ recombination scenarios were assigned using the TCRdist pipeline. In a later analysis, each TCR beta chain was defined by its CDR3 amino acid sequence together with its V-gene family, and reads lacking a unique V-gene family were excluded. To address suspected cross-contamination and a sequencing artifact, a later analysis removed several hundred highly shared, low-generation-probability nucleotide sequences. A later analysis calculated a clonal expansion index for each public chain from normalized within-repertoire ranks of inferred template counts. In a later analysis, generation probabilities were computed with a VDJ recombination model fitted to out-of-frame rearrangements, and the resulting probabilities were checked against IGoR. Hypergeometric tests were used in a later analysis to score TCR-TCR, TCR-HLA and TCR-CMV co-occurrence, with a repertoire-size bias correction applied to the TCR pairs. A later analysis estimated false discovery rates by permuting HLA or CMV assignments 20 times. In a later analysis, co-occurring TCRs were grouped with DBSCAN, and TCRdist sequence similarity was added when clustering was performed within HLA-allele-positive subsets. Repertoires with fewer than 30,000 or more than 120,000 public chains, plus five repertoires with anomalous nucleotide sharing, were excluded from co-occurrence clustering. What TCRdb holds here is the immuneACCESS table cut down to in-frame rearrangements. Part of the clones is not present; checked against another copy, under half of the missing clones reflect an unresolved V gene, and the others are unexplained. V and J calls and clone size follow that table, whereas D and trimming were derived from the DNA. The sample table records about 140,000 clones; approximately 65% of these occur just once. The biggest ten clones account for roughly 6% of the sample.

The cohort comprised some 730 healthy bone marrow donors. All cohort members were sampled while nominally healthy, although unrecorded immune exposures were likely present. The donor tested CMV seronegative and was one of the 352 seronegative cohort members. A peripheral blood sample was collected from each donor, and TCR beta sequencing was performed on peripheral blood mononuclear cells. Genomic DNA was extracted from the blood cell samples with the Qiagen DNeasy Blood Extraction Kit. This receptor was taken from a woman in her sixties or seventies in good health and CMV-seronegative. Rearrangement joined TRBV27 to TRBJ2-3, with TRBD1 identical over 8 junction bases. Sequences were obtained from PBMCs. The CDR3 here reads CASSLRQGLDTQYF. The bases are TGTGCCAGCAGTTTACGACAGGGGCTTGATACGCAGTATTTT.